This is a list of T cell receptor beta chains from one sample in a study of T cell responses to AZD1222 COVID-19 vaccine. Repertoires were generated with immunoSEQ multiplex PCR, while TCRdb's copy carries only in-frame clones and drops some. The sample has some 190,000 clones, approximately 93% seen once; the top ten hold approximately 1.8%. The input for sequencing was peripheral blood, taken 28 days after the second AZD1222 dose. Receptors were obtained from an adult who received the AZD1222 COVID-19 vaccine. CDR3s include the opening cysteine and the closing phenylalanine or tryptophan. The D gene is left open where the match is weak. Where a row states a size, it is once, few, many or the class of an expanded clone; other rows omit it.

-	TRBV12-1	TRBJ2-6	-	CASSFSSGQWGLAGANVLTF	TGTGCCAGCAGCTTTAGTAGCGGGCAGTGGGGATTGGCTGGGGCCAACGTCCTGACTTTC
-	TRBV5-1	TRBJ2-3	-	CASSLDGVIDTQYF	TGCGCCAGCAGCTTGGACGGGGTGATAGATACGCAGTATTTT
-	TRBV10-1	TRBJ1-6	-	CASRTPLIDNNSPLHF	TGCGCCAGCAGGACCCCCTTAATTGACAATAATTCACCCCTCCACTTT
TRBD1	TRBV5-6	TRBJ1-3	few	CASSPGTGGPRGSGNTIYF	TGTGCCAGCAGCCCCGGGACAGGGGGTCCGCGGGGTTCAGGAAACACCATATATTTT
TRBD1	TRBV15	TRBJ1-1	-	CATSRDEGDSTKAFF	TGTGCCACCAGCAGAGATGAAGGGGACAGCACGAAAGCTTTCTTT
-	TRBV7-2	TRBJ1-3	-	CASSLAPAGTGNTIYF	TGTGCCAGCAGCTTAGCGCCGGCAGGGACTGGAAACACCATATATTTT
-	TRBV7-9	TRBJ2-7	-	CASSLADSYEQYF	TGTGCCAGCAGCTTAGCGGACAGCTACGAGCAGTACTTC
-	TRBV6-5	TRBJ1-5	-	CASSTRGPQPQHF	TGTGCCAGCAGCACTCGAGGCCCCCAGCCCCAGCATTTT
-	TRBV27	TRBJ2-1	-	CASTASESSYNEQFF	TGTGCCAGCACCGCTAGCGAGAGCTCCTACAATGAGCAGTTCTTC
-	TRBV4-1	TRBJ1-3	-	CASSQESHLRPGNTIYF	TGCGCCAGCAGCCAAGAATCCCACCTTAGACCGGGAAACACCATATATTTT
-	TRBV5-8	TRBJ1-2	once	CASSPRERSSKAFNYGYTF	TGTGCCAGCAGCCCCCGGGAGAGATCATCCAAAGCCTTTAACTATGGCTACACCTTC
-	TRBV5-1	TRBJ2-3	few	CASSLNPRREDTQYF	TGCGCCAGCAGCCTGAACCCACGGCGAGAAGATACGCAGTATTTT
-	TRBV11-2	TRBJ1-1	-	CASSSGRTRRNTEAFF	TGTGCCAGCAGCTCTGGACGGACTAGACGAAACACTGAAGCTTTCTTT
-	TRBV13	TRBJ1-6	-	CASSLRRLSSYNSPLHF	TGTGCCAGCAGCTTACGGCGCCTCAGCTCCTATAATTCACCCCTCCACTTT
TRBD1	TRBV27	TRBJ2-5	-	CASSSHRGRETQYF	TGTGCCAGCAGTTCGCACAGGGGGCGAGAGACCCAGTACTTC
-	TRBV28	TRBJ1-1	-	CASSLHRPNTEAFF	TGTGCCAGCAGTTTACACAGACCGAACACTGAAGCTTTCTTT
-	TRBV12-3/TRBV12-4	TRBJ2-7	-	CASSFPYREQYF	TGTGCCAGCAGTTTCCCGTATCGCGAGCAGTACTTC
-	TRBV19	TRBJ1-1	-	CASSSQGGEAFF	TGTGCCAGTAGTTCCCAGGGAGGTGAAGCTTTCTTT